This is a list of T cell receptor beta chains from one sample in a study of blood T cell repertoires in COVID-19. Repertoires were generated with immunoSEQ multiplex PCR, while TCRdb's copy carries only in-frame clones and drops some. Found here are around 110,000 clones, approximately 89% of them singletons; the top ten hold around 6.5%. Sequencing was carried out using peripheral blood. The receptors stem from a man aged 50-59 years with active or convalescent COVID-19. The CDR3 runs from the conserved cysteine through the conserved F or W. D genes are given only for firm matches. Some rows have no size entry. The others give once, few or many, or a class for an expanded clone.

clone_size	v_call	d_call	j_call	cdr3_nt	cdr3_aa
-	TRBV18	-	TRBJ1-5	TGTGCCAGCTCAGGGGGGGTTGATCAGCCCCAGCATTTT	CASSGGVDQPQHF
-	TRBV5-1	TRBD1	TRBJ2-5	TGCGCCAGCAGCTGGGAGGGACAGGGACAAGAGACCCAGTACTTC	CASSWEGQGQETQYF
-	TRBV7-2	TRBD1	TRBJ2-7	TGTGCCAGCAGCTTGGGACAGGACTACGAGCAGTACTTC	CASSLGQDYEQYF
-	TRBV3-1/TRBV3-2	-	TRBJ1-1	TGTGCCAGCAGCCGACGGGACTTCGACACTGAAGCTTTCTTT	CASSRRDFDTEAFF
-	TRBV30	-	TRBJ1-1	TGTGCCTGGAGTGACTCCGGCAGGGGCCCGGGGACTTTCTTT	CAWSDSGRGPGTFF
-	TRBV12-3/TRBV12-4	-	TRBJ2-1	TGTGCCAGCAGCCTAAAAATCTACAATGAGCAGTTCTTC	CASSLKIYNEQFF
-	TRBV18	TRBD1	TRBJ1-1	TGTGCCAGCTCACTTCATGCCCAGGGGGCGAGAACTGAAGCTTTCTTT	CASSLHAQGARTEAFF
-	TRBV3-1/TRBV3-2	TRBD1	TRBJ1-1	TGTGCCAGCAGCCAGGGTATGGGACAGAGGAACACTGAAGCTTTCTTT	CASSQGMGQRNTEAFF
-	TRBV27	TRBD1	TRBJ1-5	TGTGCCAGCAGCCCACAGGGGGCCCATCAGCCCCAGCATTTT	CASSPQGAHQPQHF
-	TRBV3-1/TRBV3-2	-	TRBJ1-1	TGTGCCAGCAGCCAACTACAGGGTACAGCTTTCTTT	CASSQLQGTAFF
-	TRBV5-1	TRBD1	TRBJ1-1	TGCGCCAGCACCTCGGACAGGGGAGGTAGGAACACTGAAGCTTTCTTT	CASTSDRGGRNTEAFF
-	TRBV6-2/TRBV6-3	TRBD1	TRBJ2-5	TGTGCCAGCAGTCTTCATACAGGGGAAGAGACCCAGTACTTC	CASSLHTGEETQYF
-	TRBV29-1	-	TRBJ1-1	TGCAGCGCCTCGCGGGGGTTAAGAACTGAAGCTTTCTTT	CSASRGLRTEAFF
-	TRBV28	TRBD2	TRBJ2-2	TGTGCCAGCAACCCATCGGGGCGGGAGGCGGACACCGGGGAGCTGTTTTTT	CASNPSGREADTGELFF
-	TRBV28	TRBD1	TRBJ1-2	TGTGCCAGCAGTTTTTCAGGGGGGATGGTTGGCTACACCTTC	CASSFSGGMVGYTF
-	TRBV4-1	TRBD2	TRBJ2-5	TGCGCCAGCAGTCGGGGGACTAGCGGGAGGGGGGAGACCCAGTACTTC	CASSRGTSGRGETQYF
-	TRBV19	-	TRBJ2-2	TGTGCCAGTAGCCAACAGGACACCGGGGAGCTGTTTTTT	CASSQQDTGELFF
-	TRBV28	TRBD1	TRBJ2-7	TGTGCCAGCAGTGCCCACAGGGGCTCAAGCTCCTACGAGCAGTACTTC	CASSAHRGSSSYEQYF
-	TRBV5-1	TRBD2	TRBJ2-7	TGCGCCAGCAGCTTCACTAGCGCAACCTACGAGCAGTACTTC	CASSFTSATYEQYF
few	TRBV3-1/TRBV3-2	TRBD2	TRBJ2-7	TGTGCCAGCAGTCTCAAACTAGCGGGAAACGAGCAGTACTTC	CASSLKLAGNEQYF
-	TRBV30	-	TRBJ1-6	TGTGCCTGGAGTTCACAGACAGACTCACCCCTCCACTTT	CAWSSQTDSPLHF
once	TRBV4-1	TRBD2	TRBJ2-2	TGCGCCAGCAGCCAACATTCTGCAAGCGGGAGTGACACCGGGGAGCTGTTTTTT	CASSQHSASGSDTGELFF
-	TRBV29-1	TRBD1	TRBJ1-2	TGCAGCGTCAGAGGACAGGTGGACTATGGCTACACCTTC	CSVRGQVDYGYTF
once	TRBV11-2	TRBD2	TRBJ2-3	TGTGCCAGCAGCTTAGGGACTAGCAGGCCAGATACGCAGTATTTT	CASSLGTSRPDTQYF
-	TRBV4-1	TRBD1	TRBJ2-3	TGCGCCAGCCGAACTGGACAGGGAGACACAGATACGCAGTATTTT	CASRTGQGDTDTQYF
few	TRBV28	-	TRBJ1-5	TGTGCCAGCAGTTCGTGGGGACTCTCCGAACATAATTTGGGAAATAGCAATCAGCCCCAGCATTTT	CASSSWGLSEHNLGNSNQPQHF
-	TRBV4-2	TRBD1	TRBJ1-1	TGTGCCAGCAGCCCCCGACAGGGAATAAAGGCTGAAGCTTTCTTT	CASSPRQGIKAEAFF
-	TRBV24-1	TRBD1	TRBJ2-1	TGTGCCACCAGTGATATACCCATCCGGGACAGGGATTATGAGCAGTTCTTC	CATSDIPIRDRDYEQFF
-	TRBV6-1	TRBD1	TRBJ2-4	TGTGCCAGCAGTGGGGGACAGGGAAGGAGGGCCGGAAACATTCAGTACTTC	CASSGGQGRRAGNIQYF
-	TRBV11-1	-	TRBJ1-1	TGTGCCAGCAGGTCCATGAACACTGAAGCTTTCTTT	CASRSMNTEAFF
-	TRBV28	-	TRBJ2-7	TGTGCCAGCAGACCCAGCGGACCCTCCTACGAGCAGTACTTC	CASRPSGPSYEQYF
-	TRBV19	TRBD2	TRBJ2-1	TGTGCCAGTAGTTCGTCAGCGGGAGCCCACAATGAGCAGTTCTTC	CASSSSAGAHNEQFF
few	TRBV5-1	TRBD2	TRBJ2-2	TGCGCCAGCAGCTTGGACGCTAGCGGGAGTTATACCGGGGAGCTGTTTTTT	CASSLDASGSYTGELFF
-	TRBV2	TRBD1	TRBJ1-4	TGTGCCAGCAGTTTTGACAGGGGAAATGAAAAACTGTTTTTT	CASSFDRGNEKLFF
-	TRBV28	TRBD1	TRBJ1-3	TGTGCCAGCAGTTCGGGACAGGACTCTGGAAACACCATATATTTT	CASSSGQDSGNTIYF
-	TRBV6-2/TRBV6-3	TRBD2	TRBJ2-7	TGTGCCAGCAGTTACTATAGCCTAGCGGGAGCCTACGAGCAGTACTTC	CASSYYSLAGAYEQYF
-	TRBV5-1	TRBD1	TRBJ2-3	TGCGCCAGCAGCTCCACCGGGACAGGGGTTGGCGGCACAGATACGCAGTATTTT	CASSSTGTGVGGTDTQYF
-	TRBV4-2	-	TRBJ2-7	TGTGCCAGCAGCCGGGGCCACGAGCAGTACTTC	CASSRGHEQYF
-	TRBV7-2	-	TRBJ1-1	TGTGCCAGCAACAGGGTGGGCGTGAACACTGAAGCTTTCTTT	CASNRVGVNTEAFF
-	TRBV10-2	TRBD1	TRBJ2-3	TGCGCCAGCAAAATCGGACAGGGAAACACAGATACGCAGTATTTT	CASKIGQGNTDTQYF
-	TRBV7-9	-	TRBJ2-7	TGTGCCAGCAGCCTCCGACTAGGTGAAGAGCAGTACTTC	CASSLRLGEEQYF
-	TRBV4-1	-	TRBJ2-1	TGCGCCAGCAGCCAAAGCACTAGCCCAAATGGGAATGAGCAGTTCTTC	CASSQSTSPNGNEQFF
-	TRBV7-8	-	TRBJ2-3	TGTGCCAGCACCGAATCCTACGGGGTCGGGACAGATACGCAGTATTTT	CASTESYGVGTDTQYF
few	TRBV9	-	TRBJ1-3	TGTGCCAGCAGCGCCAGGGAGGGCGAGGGAAACACCATATATTTT	CASSAREGEGNTIYF
-	TRBV18	-	TRBJ2-7	TGTGCCAGCTCACCCCGGGACTTCCTCTACGAGCAGTACTTC	CASSPRDFLYEQYF
-	TRBV28	-	TRBJ1-2	TGTGCCAGCAGTTTAGGAGGGGCCGGGGGCTACACCTTC	CASSLGGAGGYTF
-	TRBV14	-	TRBJ1-2	TGTGCCAGCAGCCAAGTTCAGTTCTATGGCTACACCTTC	CASSQVQFYGYTF
-	TRBV10-1	-	TRBJ2-2	TGCGCCAGCAGTCCATACACCGGGGAGCTGTTTTTT	CASSPYTGELFF
once	TRBV28	-	TRBJ2-1	TGTGCCAGCAGTTCTATAGCCCCCTACGCTGGCGGGAAGTACAATGAGCAGTTCTTC	CASSSIAPYAGGKYNEQFF
-	TRBV4-1	-	TRBJ2-2	TGCGCCAGCCACGGACAGTCGAACACCGGGGAGCTGTTTTTT	CASHGQSNTGELFF
-	TRBV27	-	TRBJ2-2	TGTGCCAGCAGTGACTGGGGCTCAAACACCGGGGAGCTGTTTTTT	CASSDWGSNTGELFF
-	TRBV28	-	TRBJ1-2	TGTGCCAGCAATATTCAGGGCCCACTTAACTATGGCTACACCTTC	CASNIQGPLNYGYTF
-	TRBV10-1	TRBD2	TRBJ2-2	TGCGCCAGCAGCCCGGGACTAGCGGGAGGGCCTAACACCGGGGAGCTGTTTTTT	CASSPGLAGGPNTGELFF
few	TRBV6-5	TRBD1	TRBJ1-5	TGTGCCAGCAGGGGACAGAAAAATCAGCCCCAGCATTTT	CASRGQKNQPQHF